This T cell receptor (beta chain) was sequenced for a study of OX40 agonist ivuxolimab in advanced cancers. The overall study: The drug used for patients, ivuxolimab, was an agonistic anti-OX40 (CD134) antibody. Aged roughly 23 to 79 with a mean of 60 years, they were almost 85% male. Study-level points and caveats: CD8+ T cells showed, on average, more clonal expansion than CD4+ cells. Partial responders dosed at 0.1-3.0 mg/kg displayed clonal expansion ranking among the lowest.

A remark on this clone: The antigen is undetermined.

Per germline, CDR1 LNHDA and CDR2 SQIVND (reference sequence). CDR3 size: 16 residues. The V segment lost 1 base and the J segment 2 bases; nucleotides outside the gene matches: 7. Profiled with immunoSEQ multiplex PCR; TCRdb holds only in-frame clones, not every one. The sample consists of approximately 58,000 clones, roughly 80% of them appearing once. The chain links TRBV19 to TRBJ1-1, with TRBD1 matching 7 bases. The clonotype originates from an adult with an advanced solid tumor such as melanoma, head and neck, liver or kidney cancer. The sequenced sample was CD4+ or CD8+ T cells sorted from blood, obtained in a trial of the OX40 agonist ivuxolimab. CDR3: CASSIGGGQLNTEAFF. CDR3 in DNA: TGTGCCAGTAGTATAGGGGGGGGACAGCTTAACACTGAAGCTTTCTTT.